This T cell receptor (beta chain) is from a study of cytomegalovirus exposure and HLA in healthy donors. The PCR employed 60 Vbeta primers together with 13 Jbeta primers. TCRdb's table, derived via immunoSEQ multiplex PCR, lists solely in-frame clones and lacks some. Of about 120,000 clones in the sample, about 74% were seen once. This clone appeared a few times. Germline CDR1 and CDR2: SEHNR and FQNEAQ (reference sequence). Losses at the gene ends were 8 bases for V and 4 bases for J; bases not matched to a gene: 13. This CDR3 has 17 amino acids. The clonotype was recovered from a woman between 40 and 50 years old in good health and CMV-seropositive. This chain links TRBV7-9 with TRBJ2-5, with 13 nucleotides matching TRBD2. Specimen: PBMCs. CDR3 nucleotides: TGTGCCAGCGGACCTACCCGGACTAGCGGGGGTCGAGAGACCCAGTACTTC. Its protein product is CASGPTRTSGGRETQYF.